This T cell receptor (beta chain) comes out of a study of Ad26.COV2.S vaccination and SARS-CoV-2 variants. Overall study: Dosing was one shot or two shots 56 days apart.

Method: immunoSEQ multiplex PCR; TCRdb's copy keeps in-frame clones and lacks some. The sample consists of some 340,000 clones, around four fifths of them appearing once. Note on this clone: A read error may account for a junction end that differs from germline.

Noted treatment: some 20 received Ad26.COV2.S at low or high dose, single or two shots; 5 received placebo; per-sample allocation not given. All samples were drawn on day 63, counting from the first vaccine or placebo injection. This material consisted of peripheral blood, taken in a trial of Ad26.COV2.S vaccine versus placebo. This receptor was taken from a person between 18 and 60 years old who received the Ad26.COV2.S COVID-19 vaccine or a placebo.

The CDR3 region is CASSLAAGGITDTQYF. The DNA for the CDR3 is TGTGCTAGCAGCTTAGCAGCAGGGGGCATTACAGATACGCAGTATTTT. The chain employs TRBV7-7 and TRBJ2-3; 8 nucleotides agree with TRBD1. The germline gives CDR1 SSHAT, CDR2 FNYEAQ (reference sequence). The CDR3 extends over 16 amino acids.